This T cell receptor beta chain was profiled in a study of T cell repertoires in cytomegalovirus infection. For the study at large: In public TCR beta signatures, there were indications of both CMV infection and matching HLA type.

Study outcomes and limitations: The study identified carriers of CMV plus the relevant HLA from cumulative public TCR beta family frequency. Dominating the ex vivo response were TCR beta clonotypes that were CMV-specific and HLA-C-restricted.

In regard to this clonotype: No antigen is known for it.

Germline lookup yields CDR1 DFQATT and CDR2 SNEGSKA (reference sequence). This CDR3 comprises 11 residues. V lost 5 bases, J lost 5 bases, and 6 bases lay in between. A single record per CDR3 protein comes from TCRdb applying MiXCR to the reads. Altogether almost 550,000 distinct CDR3 sequences are present, 16% being singletons, with the ten largest covering about 24%. Sequencing used CD8+ T cells from PBMCs. The clonotype was recovered from a human donor in good health (CMV status not recorded). Some clones in this sample may be carry-over from other donors' samples. The rearrangement joins TRBV20-1 to TRBJ2-2; D remains unclear. The CDR3: CSAPDTGELFF. The DNA for the CDR3 is TGCAGTGCTCCTGATACCGGGGAGCTGTTTTTT.